The TCR beta chain under discussion was sequenced for a study of T cells in Graves' hyperthyroidism and ophthalmopathy. Study-wide results and caveats: Ophthalmopathy, as predicted by the model, came a median 6.5 months after the prediction. In blood, most of the thyroid clonotypes expanded above 0.001 were also present.

Patients were aged 18 to 65, had disease duration under 2 months, and had newly diagnosed hyperthyroidism. Blood was obtained at the first hyperthyroidism diagnosis, which preceded any ophthalmopathy symptoms. Many counts were recorded for this clonotype. Its antigen is as yet unknown. The length of the CDR3 is 15 residues. Looked up from germline, CDR1 is DFQATT and CDR2 is SNEGSKA (reference sequence). The V gene lost 0 bases and the J gene lost 0 bases, with 10 bases spanning the gap. RNA transcripts yielded amplified TCR beta CDR3 regions. First-round RT-PCR of the TCR CDR3 relied on the HTBI primer set. TCRdb analysed the multiplex PCR reads with MiXCR anew, one entry per CDR3 protein. The data contain fewer than 300,000 distinct CDR3 sequences, 20% to 25% of them singletons.

The TCR comes from a man in his forties with Graves' hyperthyroidism that later progressed to Graves' ophthalmopathy. V is TRBV20-1 and J is TRBJ2-3; D remains ambiguous. Source material: blood. The CDR3 loop reads CSARDRYTSTDTQYF. CDR3 in DNA: TGCAGTGCTAGAGATCGATACACTAGCACAGATACGCAGTATTTT.